The clone carrying this TCR beta chain came up many times. As yet, its antigen is unknown. Construction of the TCR beta libraries employed iRepertoire HTBI primers in conjunction with Arm-PCR of CDR3 regions. From the multiplex PCR reads, TCRdb called clonotypes with MiXCR, one entry per CDR3 protein. The repertoire consists of over 350,000 distinct CDR3 sequences, with about 15% occurring once and the leading ten covering about 15%. The data stem from a study of regulatory T cells in long-lasting Graves disease. Study results and caveats: New patients shared roughly 980 public clonotypes, fewer than the 2,500 to 3,000 shared by persistent patients. Tissue studied was limited to peripheral blood, excluding thyroid tissue.

Time point defined: newly diagnosed GD, antithyroid drugs for less than 3 months. Extracted RNA from PBMCs served as the source of the TCR library. The collection involved drawing roughly 9 milliliters of peripheral blood into EDTA tubes. Germline values: CDR1 MNHNS, CDR2 SASEGT. The CDR3 has 16 amino acids. The V and J ends lost 6 bases and 1 base, in that order; junction bases with no gene match: 9. This same sample was also taken into another study, of T cells in Graves' hyperthyroidism and ophthalmopathy.

The rearrangement uses TRBV6-1 and TRBJ1-1, with 9 bases that match TRBD1. This clonotype was obtained from a woman aged 45-59 years with Graves disease. The specimen comprised peripheral blood mononuclear cells (PBMCs), sampled at new diagnosis, from a patient treated with antithyroid drugs. The CDR3 sequence: CASSNTGGWGNTEAFF. The CDR3 coding sequence is TGTGCCAGCAGCAATACAGGGGGCTGGGGGAACACTGAAGCTTTCTTT.